This T cell receptor (beta chain) was profiled in a study of read filtering for tumor transcriptome and immune sequencing. This clonotype has a count of ten or more. Bone marrow was sampled from every patient at the time of active disease. The library was built from roughly 400 ng RNA with molecular barcoded adaptors for alpha/delta and beta/gamma chains. MiXCR, applied by TCRdb to the reads, yields one record per CDR3 protein. This table holds roughly 67,000 distinct CDR3 sequences, roughly 19% found once. Per germline, CDR1 SGHDN and CDR2 FVKESK. CDR3 length equals 14 residues. The V end lost 0 bases, the J end lost 0 bases, and 5 bases lay between the germline ends.

This sequence was found in a donor at least 40 years old with multiple myeloma. Sample: a population of CD138-negative cells sorted from bone marrow. The chain has TRBV14 and TRBJ1-1; no clear D. The CDR3 sequence: CASSQEYVNTEAFF. DNA for the CDR3: TGTGCCAGCAGCCAAGAGTACGTGAACACTGAAGCTTTCTTT. Full variable domain (outside the CDR3, taken from reference TRBV14 and TRBJ1-1): EAGVTQFPSHSVIEKGQTVTLRCDPISGHDNLYWYRRVMGKEIKFLLHFVKESKQDESGMPNNRFLAERTGGTYSTLKVQPAELEDSGVYFCASSQEYVNTEAFFGQGTRLTVV.